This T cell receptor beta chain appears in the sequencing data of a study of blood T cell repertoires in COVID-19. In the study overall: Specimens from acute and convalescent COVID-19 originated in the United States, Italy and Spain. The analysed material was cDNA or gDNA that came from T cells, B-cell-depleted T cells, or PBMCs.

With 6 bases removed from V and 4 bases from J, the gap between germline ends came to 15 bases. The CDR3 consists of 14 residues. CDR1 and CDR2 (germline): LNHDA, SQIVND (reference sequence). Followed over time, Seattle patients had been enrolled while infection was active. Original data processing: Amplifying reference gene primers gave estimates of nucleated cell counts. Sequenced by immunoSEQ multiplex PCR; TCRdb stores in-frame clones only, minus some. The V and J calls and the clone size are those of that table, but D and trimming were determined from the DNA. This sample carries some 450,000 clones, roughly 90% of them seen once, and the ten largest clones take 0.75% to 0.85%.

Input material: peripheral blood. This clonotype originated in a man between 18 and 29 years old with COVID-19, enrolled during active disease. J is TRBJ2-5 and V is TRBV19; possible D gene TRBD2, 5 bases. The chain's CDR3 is CASRSSGDGETQYF. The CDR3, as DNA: TGTGCCAGTAGGTCGTCCGGGGATGGAGAGACCCAGTACTTC. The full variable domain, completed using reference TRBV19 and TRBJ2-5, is DGGITQSPKYLFRKEGQNVTLSCEQNLNHDAMYWYRQDPGQGLRLIYYSQIVNDFQKGDIAEGYSVSREKKESFPLTVTSAQKNPTAFYLCASRSSGDGETQYFGPGTRLLVL.